The TCR beta chain described here comes from a study of blood T cell repertoires in COVID-19. Study-wide context: COVID-19 samples, acute and convalescent, were from the United States, Italy and Spain. T cells, B-cell-depleted T cells, or PBMCs provided the cDNA or gDNA that served as material.

Per the study methods: For nucleated cells, counts were estimated from reference gene primer amplification. Method: immunoSEQ multiplex PCR; TCRdb's copy keeps in-frame clones and lacks some. V and J calls plus clone size are reproduced from that table; the DNA served to infer D and trimming. The sample gives 180,000 or so clones, 85% of which show up once; about 5% is in the top ten. V was shortened by 4 bases and J by 3 bases, with 13 bases between the two germline ends. CDR3 size: 15 residues. CDR1 is SGHRS and CDR2 is YFSETQ in the germline V gene. The clonotype originates from an elderly woman with acute or convalescent COVID-19. This chain joins TRBV5-1 and TRBJ1-4; weak D call: TRBD1 (5 bases). Sample: peripheral blood. The CDR3 is CASSPQGSANEKLFF. For the CDR3, the DNA is TGCGCCAGCAGCCCTCAGGGATCCGCTAATGAAAAACTGTTTTTT.